Below are 14 T cell receptor beta chains sequenced from a single sample in a study of immune evolution from preneoplasia to lung adenocarcinoma. Libraries were prepared by immunoSEQ multiplex PCR; TCRdb keeps only in-frame clonotypes and omits some of them. The repertoire includes 9,500 to 11,000 clones, around 78% of them detected once, and roughly 4.4% sits in the top ten. The sample consisted of FFPE minimally invasive lung adenocarcinoma tissue. These receptors were taken from a person aged 65 to 85 with lung adenocarcinoma.

The genes are TRBV6-5 and TRBJ1-3; D not certain. The CDR3 is 12 residues long. Germline V gene sequence: CDR1 MNHEY, CDR2 SVGAGI. V lost 10 bases and J 0 bases, leaving 7 bases between the germline ends. DNA of the CDR3: TGTGCCACCTGGGGCTCTGGAAACACCATATATTTT. Its protein is CATWGSGNTIYF.

The rearrangement links TRBV27 to TRBJ2-5, with 13 bases that match TRBD2. The V gene's germline CDR1 is MNHEY and CDR2 SMNVEV (reference sequence). CDR3 length equals 17 residues. With V trimmed by 3 bases and J by 3 bases, 7 bases remained unmatched. CDR3 sequence: CASSLAGLAGAKETQYF. CDR3 nucleotide sequence: TGTGCCAGCAGTTTGGCTGGACTAGCGGGAGCCAAAGAGACCCAGTACTTC.

This chain uses TRBV19 with TRBJ2-3, with 8 bases lining up with TRBD2. Germline-derived CDR1 and CDR2 are LNHDA and SQIVND (reference sequence). V lost 3 bases and J lost 3; bases outside the gene matches: 14. The CDR3 sequence is 18 residues long. CDR3 loop: CASSMGYGGRFSTDTQYF. In DNA, the CDR3 is TGTGCCAGTAGTATGGGTTATGGCGGGAGGTTTTCGACAGATACGCAGTATTTT.

The chain joins TRBV5-4 to TRBJ1-4, with 12 bases aligning to TRBD1. Trimming cost V 4 bases and J 6 bases; bases outside gene matches: 7. CDR1 is SGHNT and CDR2 is YYREEE in the germline V gene (reference sequence). CDR3 length: 16 residues. CDR3 region: CASSAGTGGAYEKLFF. For the CDR3, the DNA is TGTGCCAGCAGCGCCGGGACAGGGGGCGCTTATGAAAAACTGTTTTTT.

V usage is TRBV21-1 and J usage is TRBJ2-1; no check of the table's D call, TRBD2, against the DNA was made. TRBV21-1 is recorded as a pseudogene. CDR3 size: 17 residues. CDR3 nucleotides: TGTGCCAGCAGCAAAAAGGCTAGCGGGAGAGGGCTTAATGAGCAGTTCTTC. Encoded protein: CASSKKASGRGLNEQFF.

The chain is built from TRBV11-2 and TRBJ1-1; D is unclear. Germline V gene data show CDR1 as SGHAT and CDR2 as FQNNGV. CDR3 size: 14 residues. Trimming took off 0 bases at V and 1 base at J, with 6 bases between the two ends. CDR3 in amino acids: CASSLDVRNTEAFF. CDR3 in DNA: TGTGCCAGCAGCTTAGATGTACGGAACACTGAAGCTTTCTTT. Complete variable domain (other parts from reference TRBV11-2 and TRBJ1-1): EAGVAQSPRYKIIEKRQSVAFWCNPISGHATLYWYQQILGQGPKLLIQFQNNGVVDDSQLPKDRFSAERLKGVDSTLKIQPAKLEDSAVYLCASSLDVRNTEAFFGQGTRLTVV.

The rearrangement links TRBV27 to TRBJ2-5; 9 bases align to TRBD1. CDR3 length equals 15 residues. Germline V gives CDR1 MNHEY, CDR2 SMNVEV (reference sequence). The trim removed 0 bases at V and 4 bases at J, leaving 3 bases unmatched. The CDR3 region is CASSLSGTGPETQYF. The CDR3 DNA follows: TGTGCCAGCAGTTTATCCGGGACAGGGCCAGAGACCCAGTACTTC.

This clone occurred once. The gene calls are TRBV4-3 and TRBJ1-1; D gene unclear. CDR1 LGHNA and CDR2 YSLEER come from the germline V gene. Trimming cost V 6 bases and J 5 bases, with 16 bases left between them. The length of the CDR3 is 14 residues. Here the CDR3 DNA reads TGCGCCAGCAGTCGGGCGGGGTTGGGAACTGAAGCTTTCTTT. It yields the protein CASSRAGLGTEAFF.

The chain links TRBV4-1 to TRBJ1-5, with 7 nucleotides matching TRBD1. The CDR3 is made up of 16 amino acids. J gave up 6 bases and V 4 bases, and 12 bases lay outside the gene matches. From germline, CDR1 is MGHRA and CDR2 YSYEKL. This chain's CDR3 is CASSPNGGGFGQPQHF. The CDR3 DNA reads TGCGCCAGCAGCCCTAATGGAGGGGGCTTCGGTCAGCCCCAGCATTTT.

The chain links TRBV29-1 to TRBJ2-7; TRBD1 is a possible D gene (6 bases). CDR1 is SQVTM and CDR2 is ANQGSEA in the germline V gene. The CDR3 totals 14 residues. Trimming removed 0 bases at V and 7 bases at J, with 16 bases between. CDR3 sequence reads: CSVEDRTGSGEQYF. The CDR3 nucleotides read TGCAGCGTTGAAGATCGCACAGGGAGTGGGGAGCAGTACTTC.

This chain joins TRBV25-1 and TRBJ2-1, with D possibly matching TRBD1 (5 bases). This CDR3 region has 14 residues. V lost 5 bases and J 2 bases, leaving 10 bases between the germline ends. Germline-derived CDR1 and CDR2 are MGHDK and SYGVNS. CDR3 DNA: TGTGCCAGCAGTACAGGTAAGGCCTACAATGAGCAGTTCTTC. Translation gives CASSTGKAYNEQFF.

The rearrangement uses TRBV19 and TRBJ2-1; possible D gene TRBD2, 7 bases. Germline CDR1 is LNHDA and CDR2 is SQIVND (reference sequence). V lost 6 bases and J 9 bases, leaving 21 bases between the germline ends. The length of the CDR3 is 15 residues. CDR3 in amino acids: CASSPGRGGVREQFF. The DNA for the CDR3 is TGTGCCAGTAGCCCGGGCAGGGGAGGGGTGCGTGAGCAGTTCTTC. The full variable domain, rest sourced from reference TRBV19 and TRBJ2-1, is DGGITQSPKYLFRKEGQNVTLSCEQNLNHDAMYWYRQDPGQGLRLIYYSQIVNDFQKGDIAEGYSVSREKKESFPLTVTSAQKNPTAFYLCASSPGRGGVREQFFGPGTRLTVL.

The J gene is TRBJ2-6, the V gene TRBV5-1; D is unclear. CDR1 is SGHRS, CDR2 YFSETQ, per germline. CDR3 length: 15 residues. V was pared by 0 bases and J by 4 bases, with 8 bases between. For the CDR3, the DNA is TGCGCCAGCAGCTTGGCCTTATCGGGGGCCAACGTCCTGACTTTC. Translating it yields CASSLALSGANVLTF. The variable domain in full, completed from reference TRBV5-1 and TRBJ2-6, reads KAGVTQTPRYLIKTRGQQVTLSCSPISGHRSVSWYQQTPGQGLQFLFEYFSETQRNKGNFPGRFSGRQFSNSRSEMNVSTLELGDSALYLCASSLALSGANVLTFGAGSRLTVL.

In nucleotides, the CDR3 is TGTGCCAGCAGCCTGAGGCAGACAGGGTACAATGAGCAGTTCTTC. This gives the protein CASSLRQTGYNEQFF. The chain combines TRBV5-4 with TRBJ2-1; 7 bases map to TRBD1. From germline, CDR1 is SGHNT and CDR2 YYREEE (reference sequence). This CDR3 spans 15 amino acids. V was pared by 4 bases and J by 4 bases, with 8 bases of the junction left unmatched.